This T cell receptor beta chain emerged from a study of radiation and T cells in renal cell carcinoma. Sequenced by immunoSEQ multiplex PCR; TCRdb stores in-frame clones only, minus some. The sample consists of tens of thousands of clones, approximately 86% of them appearing once. Time point indicated: blood 2 weeks post-SBRT. The treatment denotes: 15 Gy SBRT to primary tumor, nephrectomy 4 weeks later. Germline V gene sequence: CDR1 LNHNV, CDR2 YYDKDF (reference sequence). The CDR3 loop spans 15 amino acids. Germline trimming cut 3 bases from V and 6 bases from J; bases unmatched to any gene: 9. This chain joins TRBV15 and TRBJ2-5; 8 bases are a match to TRBD1. This receptor was identified in a woman aged 45-60 years with renal cell carcinoma. Specimen: blood, collected from a patient whose treatment included radiotherapy and nephrectomy. CDR3: CATSSQTGASKTQYF. The CDR3 DNA sequence: TGTGCCACCAGCAGCCAGACAGGGGCCTCGAAGACCCAGTACTTC. The variable domain in full, with the rest retrieved from reference TRBV15 and TRBJ2-5, is DAMVIQNPRYQVTQFGKPVTLSCSQTLNHNVMYWYQQKSSQAPKLLFHYYDKDFNNEADTPDNFQSRRPNTSFCFLDIRSPGLGDTAMYLCATSSQTGASKTQYFGPGTRLLVL.